The 12 T cell receptor beta chains listed next were all sequenced from one sample in a study of T cells in women clearing cervical HPV infection. Using immunoSEQ multiplex PCR, the repertoire was profiled, and TCRdb retains in-frame clones only, with some absent. Its table records 40,000 to 55,000 clones. Sequenced: blood buffy coat. The receptor source for this set is a woman between 18 and 75 years old with a cervical HPV16 infection that either progressed to CIN3+ or cleared (not recorded which).

As for this clone: The CDR3 end lies 3 residues beyond the end of the read and is filled in from the germline J gene. The chain uses TRBV19 and TRBJ2-6; D may be TRBD1 (5 bases). CDR3 size: 15 residues. The V and J ends lost 8 bases and 2 bases respectively, with 13 bases between them. Germline V lookup: CDR1 LNHDA, CDR2 SQIVND (reference sequence). The CDR3 bases that were read are TGTGCCAGTGCGGACACCTCAACTGGGGCCAACGTC. Protein: CASADTSTGANV. The entire CDR3 protein reads CASADTSTGANVLTF.

On this clone itself: The CDR3 end is not reached by the read, which stops 3 residues before it; the germline J gene fills it in. The rearrangement joins TRBV7-3 to TRBJ2-1, with D tentatively TRBD1 (6 bases). Trimming removed 2 bases from V and 5 bases from J, with 10 bases in between. This CDR3 has 14 amino acids. The V gene's germline CDR1 is SGHTA and CDR2 FQGTGA. The CDR3 bases that were read are TGTGCCAGCAGCTTACTGGGGGCCAACAATGAG. It translates to CASSLLGANNE. In full, the CDR3 reads CASSLLGANNEQFF.

About this clone itself: The CDR3 end is not reached by the read, which stops 3 residues before it; the germline J gene fills it in. This chain connects TRBV29-1 to TRBJ2-1; unclear D gene. Germline CDR1 is SQVTM and CDR2 is ANQGSEA. The CDR3 is 12 amino acids. Between the trimmed V and J ends, which lost 3 bases and 3 bases, there was a span of 6 bases. CDR3 DNA, as far as it was read: TGCAGCGTTGACAGTTACTACAATGAG. Its protein is CSVDSYYNE. The CDR3 reads in full as CSVDSYYNEQFF.

Note on this clone: The missing CDR3 end, 3 residues past where the read stops, is filled in from the germline J gene. V gene TRBV6-7 combines with J gene TRBJ1-2; 7 bases are a match to TRBD1. TRBV6-7 is designated an ORF whose function remains uncertain. V gave up 9 bases and J gave up 0 bases; unmatched junction bases: 7. CDR3 length: 14 residues. CDR3 DNA (partial): TGTGCCAGTCCGGGACAGAAGACTAACTATGGC. This encodes CASPGQKTNYG. The entire CDR3 sequence reads CASPGQKTNYGYTF.

With regard to this clone: The read gets to within 3 residues of the CDR3 end, and the germline J gene fills in the rest. The gene calls are TRBV18 and TRBJ1-3; 10 bases are a match to TRBD1. The CDR3 is 16 amino acids. V shed 3 bases, J shed 5 bases, and the junction held 7 bases outside the gene matches. Germline V gene lookup returns CDR1 KGHSH and CDR2 LQKENI. CDR3: CASSPYDRGQRNTIYF. CDR3 DNA, as far as it was read: TGTGCCAGCTCACCCTACGACAGGGGGCAAAGAAACACC.

As for this clone: The read terminates 3 residues ahead of where the CDR3 ends, so the germline J gene completes it. J is TRBJ2-5 and V is TRBV19; 7 bases line up with TRBD2. This CDR3 spans 16 amino acids. V lost 3 bases and J lost 4; bases outside the gene matches: 11. Germline V gene sequence: CDR1 LNHDA, CDR2 SQIVND (reference sequence). The sequenced part of the CDR3 DNA is TGTGCCAGTAGTATCCCGGGAGACGGGGGGAGAGAGACC. This translates into CASSIPGDGGRET. In full, the CDR3 is CASSIPGDGGRETQYF.

Concerning this clone itself: The read is 3 residues too short to cover the CDR3 end, so that end is filled in from the germline J gene. The chain is built from TRBV7-9 and TRBJ2-7; D unresolved. V was trimmed by 7 bases and J by 0 bases, leaving 7 bases between them. Germline V gene data show CDR1 as SEHNR and CDR2 as FQNEAQ (reference sequence). The CDR3 is 12 residues long. CDR3 residues: CASTLYSYEQYF. CDR3 DNA (partial): TGTGCCAGCACCCTGTACTCCTACGAG.

For this clone: From the germline J gene comes the end of the CDR3, since the read stops 3 residues before it. The chain joins TRBV14 to TRBJ2-5, with 7 nucleotides matching TRBD2. V shed 3 bases, J shed 3 bases, and the junction held 13 bases outside the gene matches. This CDR3 is built from 17 residues. The V gene's germline CDR1 is SGHDN and CDR2 FVKESK. The CDR3 DNA, read in part, is TGTGCCAGCAGCCACAGTTGGCTAGCGGATCAGAAAGAGACC. Translation gives CASSHSWLADQKET. The CDR3 in full is CASSHSWLADQKETQYF.

Concerning this clone: The missing CDR3 end, 3 residues past where the read stops, is filled in from the germline J gene. V gene TRBV7-9 combines with J gene TRBJ1-2, with 7 bases aligning to TRBD1. The CDR3 is 14 amino acids. Germline lookup yields CDR1 SEHNR and CDR2 FQNEAQ (reference sequence). The CDR3 here is CASSLYRGGYDYTF. The part of the CDR3 DNA that was read is TGTGCCAGCAGCTTGTACAGGGGAGGGTACGAC.

With respect to this clone: The CDR3 extends 3 residues past the end of the read, so its final part is completed from the germline J gene. The chain links TRBV6-1 to TRBJ1-6; no clear D. The germline CDR1 and CDR2 sequences are MNHNS and SASEGT. The CDR3 loop spans 14 amino acids. Trimming pared 1 base from V and 8 bases from J, leaving 9 bases between. The CDR3 here is CASSEVGPYSPLHF. The DNA read from the CDR3 is TGTGCCAGCAGTGAAGTCGGTCCTTATTCACCC.

A remark on this clone: Read data end 3 residues before the CDR3 end; the end is taken from the germline J gene. The rearrangement links TRBV27 to TRBJ1-1, with 8 bases matching TRBD1. The trim removed 5 bases at V and 1 base at J, leaving 6 bases unmatched. Looked up from germline, CDR1 is MNHEY and CDR2 is SMNVEV (reference sequence). This CDR3 has 15 amino acids. The sequenced part of the CDR3 DNA is TGTGCCAGCAGTGCCCTGACAGGGGCGAACACTGAA. Amino acids: CASSALTGANTE. The full CDR3 protein is CASSALTGANTEAFF.

For this clone: The read terminates 3 residues ahead of where the CDR3 ends, so the germline J gene completes it. The V gene is TRBV5-1, the J gene TRBJ2-2, with TRBD1 matching 7 bases. The CDR3 extends over 16 amino acids. Germline assignment: CDR1 SGHRS and CDR2 YFSETQ. J gave up 5 bases and V 4 bases, and 11 bases lay outside the gene matches. This CDR3 is CASSPSDRPGTGELFF. The part of the CDR3 DNA that was read is TGCGCCAGCAGCCCGTCGGACAGGCCGGGAACCGGGGAG. The variable domain in full, completed from reference TRBV5-1 and TRBJ2-2, reads KAGVTQTPRYLIKTRGQQVTLSCSPISGHRSVSWYQQTPGQGLQFLFEYFSETQRNKGNFPGRFSGRQFSNSRSEMNVSTLELGDSALYLCASSPSDRPGTGELFFGEGSRLTVL.